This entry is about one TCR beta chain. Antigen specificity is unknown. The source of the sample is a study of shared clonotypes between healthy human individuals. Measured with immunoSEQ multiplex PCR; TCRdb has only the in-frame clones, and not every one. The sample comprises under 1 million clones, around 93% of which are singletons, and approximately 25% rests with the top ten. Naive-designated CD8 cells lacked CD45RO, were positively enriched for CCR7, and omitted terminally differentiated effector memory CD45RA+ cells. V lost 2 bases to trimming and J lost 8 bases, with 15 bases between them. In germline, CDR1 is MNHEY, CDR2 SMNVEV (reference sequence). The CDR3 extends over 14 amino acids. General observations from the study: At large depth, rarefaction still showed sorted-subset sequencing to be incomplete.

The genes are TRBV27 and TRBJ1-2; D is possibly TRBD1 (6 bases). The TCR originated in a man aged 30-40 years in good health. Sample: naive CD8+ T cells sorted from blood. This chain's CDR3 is CASSLISGAHGYTF. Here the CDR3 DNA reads TGTGCCAGCAGTTTAATTTCAGGGGCGCACGGCTACACCTTC.